A selection of T cell receptor beta chains follows, all from one sample in a study of cytomegalovirus exposure and HLA in healthy donors. Data came from immunoSEQ multiplex PCR; TCRdb stores just in-frame clones and leaves some out. The sample lists around 65,000 clones; around four fifths were seen once. The sample taken for sequencing was PBMCs. The receptors were sampled from a woman in her twenties or thirties in good health and CMV-seronegative. CDR3s include the opening cysteine and the closing phenylalanine or tryptophan. A D gene is named only where the DNA matches it firmly. Clone size, where shown, is once, few, many, or a class for clones that have expanded.

CASSLAPGRTEAFF | TGTGCCAGCAGTTTAGCCCCAGGGCGCACTGAAGCTTTCTTT | NA | NA | TRBJ1-1 | TRBV27
CASAPIEYRDRVLPLHF | TGTGCCAGCGCCCCCATTGAGTACCGGGACAGGGTCCTCCCCCTCCACTTT | TRBD1 | NA | TRBJ1-6 | TRBV25-1
CASSGRRRSTDTQYF | TGTGCCAGCAGTGGTAGGAGACGGAGCACAGATACGCAGTATTTT | NA | NA | TRBJ2-3 | TRBV25-1
CASSFEGINSPLHF | TGTGCCAGCAGTTTCGAGGGAATTAATTCACCCCTCCACTTT | NA | few | TRBJ1-6 | TRBV27
CASSETGLEETQYF | TGTGCCAGCTCAGAGACAGGGTTGGAAGAGACCCAGTACTTC | TRBD1 | NA | TRBJ2-5 | TRBV18
CASSTGTSGRALETQYF | TGTGCCAGCAGCACCGGGACTAGCGGGAGGGCCTTGGAGACCCAGTACTTC | TRBD2 | NA | TRBJ2-5 | TRBV5-8
CSVGASGGAETQYF | TGCAGCGTTGGGGCCAGCGGGGGGGCGGAGACCCAGTACTTC | TRBD2 | NA | TRBJ2-5 | TRBV29-1
CASKRGRTETQYF | TGTGCCAGTAAGCGGGGGCGAACAGAGACCCAGTACTTC | TRBD2 | NA | TRBJ2-5 | TRBV19
CASSPRPGQTGELFF | TGTGCCAGCAGCCCCCGCCCAGGCCAGACCGGGGAGCTGTTTTTT | NA | NA | TRBJ2-2 | TRBV9
CASRRISSYNEQFF | TGTGCCAGTAGGCGGATATCTTCCTACAATGAGCAGTTCTTC | NA | NA | TRBJ2-1 | TRBV19
CASSLPPNQPQHF | TGTGCCAGCAGTCTACCCCCCAATCAGCCCCAGCATTTT | NA | NA | TRBJ1-5 | TRBV2
CASSGGTGFNQPQHF | TGTGCCTCCTCCGGGGGGACAGGCTTCAATCAGCCCCAGCATTTT | TRBD1 | NA | TRBJ1-5 | TRBV6-1
CASSRSGFGSPLHF | TGTGCCAGCAGCAGATCAGGGTTCGGTTCACCCCTCCACTTT | NA | NA | TRBJ1-6 | TRBV6-5
CASSLKTGEGYTF | TGTGCCAGCAGCTTAAAGACAGGGGAAGGCTACACCTTC | TRBD1 | few | TRBJ1-2 | TRBV7-2
CASSAWTGTSFSGAQYF | TGTGCCAGCAGCGCATGGACCGGGACTAGTTTTTCGGGGGCCCAGTACTTC | TRBD2 | NA | TRBJ2-5 | TRBV5-4
CSVSRVGTNTEAFF | TGCAGCGTTTCCAGGGTGGGTACGAACACTGAAGCTTTCTTT | NA | NA | TRBJ1-1 | TRBV29-1
CASSLEGMRGGLETQYF | TGTGCCAGCAGCCTAGAGGGTATGCGGGGGGGCCTCGAGACCCAGTACTTC | TRBD2 | NA | TRBJ2-5 | TRBV28
CASSLVAGYSPLHF | TGTGCCAGCAGTTTAGTGGCGGGATATTCACCCCTCCACTTT | NA | NA | TRBJ1-6 | TRBV28
CASSEGRDSGANVLTF | TGTGCCAGCAGTGAGGGGCGGGACTCTGGGGCCAACGTCCTGACTTTC | NA | NA | TRBJ2-6 | TRBV6-4
CASSQKLAVEQYF | TGCGCCAGCAGCCAAAAGCTAGCGGTCGAGCAGTACTTC | TRBD2 | few | TRBJ2-7 | TRBV4-3
CASSCGDETQYF | TGCGCCAGCAGTTGCGGGGACGAGACCCAGTACTTC | NA | once | TRBJ2-5 | TRBV5-1
CASSLAGGAYEQYF | TGCGCCAGCAGCTTAGCGGGTGGGGCCTACGAGCAGTACTTC | NA | NA | TRBJ2-7 | TRBV5-1
CAISEPQTDTQYF | TGTGCCATCAGTGAGCCACAGACAGATACGCAGTATTTT | NA | NA | TRBJ2-3 | TRBV10-3